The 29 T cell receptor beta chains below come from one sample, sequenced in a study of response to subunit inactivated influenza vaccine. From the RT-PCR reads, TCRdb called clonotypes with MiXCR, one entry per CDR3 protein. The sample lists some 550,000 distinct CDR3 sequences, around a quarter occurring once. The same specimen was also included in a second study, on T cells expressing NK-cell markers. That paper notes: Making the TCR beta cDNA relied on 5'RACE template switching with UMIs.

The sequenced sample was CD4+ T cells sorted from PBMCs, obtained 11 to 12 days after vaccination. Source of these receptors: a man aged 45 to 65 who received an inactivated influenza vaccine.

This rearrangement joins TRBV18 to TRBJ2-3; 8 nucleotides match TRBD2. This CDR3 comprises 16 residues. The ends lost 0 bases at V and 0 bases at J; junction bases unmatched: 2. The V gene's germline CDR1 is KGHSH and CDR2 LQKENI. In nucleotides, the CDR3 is TGTGCCAGCTCACCACCGCGGGGGGTCAGCACAGATACGCAGTATTTT. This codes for CASSPPRGVSTDTQYF.

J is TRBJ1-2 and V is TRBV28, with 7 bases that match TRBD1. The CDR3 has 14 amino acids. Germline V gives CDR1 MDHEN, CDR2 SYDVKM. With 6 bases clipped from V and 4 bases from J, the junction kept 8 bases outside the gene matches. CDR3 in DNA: TGTGCCAGCAGACCGACAGGGCCCGCCTATGGCTACACCTTC. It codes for CASRPTGPAYGYTF.

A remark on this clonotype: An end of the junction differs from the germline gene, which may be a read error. CDR3 sequence: CASSTDRVLNEQFF. CDR3 coding DNA: TGTGCCAGCAGTACTGACAGAGTCCTGAATGAGCAATTCTTC. The chain carries TRBV27 and TRBJ2-1, with D possibly matching TRBD1 (5 bases). The CDR3 loop spans 14 amino acids. Germline lookup yields CDR1 MNHEY and CDR2 SMNVEV (reference sequence).

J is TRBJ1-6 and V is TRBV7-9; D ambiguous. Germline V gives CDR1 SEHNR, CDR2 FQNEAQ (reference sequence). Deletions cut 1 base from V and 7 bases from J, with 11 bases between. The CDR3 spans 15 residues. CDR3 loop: CASSLEQVGNSPLHF. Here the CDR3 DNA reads TGTGCCAGCAGCTTAGAACAAGTCGGCAATTCACCCCTCCACTTT. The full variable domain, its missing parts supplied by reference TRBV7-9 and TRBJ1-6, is DTGVSQNPRHKITKRGQNVTFRCDPISEHNRLYWYRQTLGQGPEFLTYFQNEAQLEKSRLLSDRFSAERPKGSFSTLEIQRTEQGDSAMYLCASSLEQVGNSPLHFGNGTRLTVT.

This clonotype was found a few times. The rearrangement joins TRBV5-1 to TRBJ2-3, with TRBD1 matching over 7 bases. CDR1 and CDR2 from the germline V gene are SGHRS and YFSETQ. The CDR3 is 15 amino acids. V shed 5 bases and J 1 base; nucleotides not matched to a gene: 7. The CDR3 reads CASSSTGDRTDTQYF. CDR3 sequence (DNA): TGCGCCAGCAGTTCTACAGGGGACCGCACAGATACGCAGTATTTT. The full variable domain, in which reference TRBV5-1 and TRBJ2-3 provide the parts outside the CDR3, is KAGVTQTPRYLIKTRGQQVTLSCSPISGHRSVSWYQQTPGQGLQFLFEYFSETQRNKGNFPGRFSGRQFSNSRSEMNVSTLELGDSALYLCASSSTGDRTDTQYFGPGTRLTVL.

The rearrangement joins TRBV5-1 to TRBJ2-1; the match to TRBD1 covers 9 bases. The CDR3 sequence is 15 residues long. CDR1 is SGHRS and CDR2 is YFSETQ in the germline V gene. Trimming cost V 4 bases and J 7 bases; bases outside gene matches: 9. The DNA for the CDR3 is TGCGCCAGCAGCCCCGACAGGGGGTCTGGGAATGAGCAGTTCTTC. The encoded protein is CASSPDRGSGNEQFF.

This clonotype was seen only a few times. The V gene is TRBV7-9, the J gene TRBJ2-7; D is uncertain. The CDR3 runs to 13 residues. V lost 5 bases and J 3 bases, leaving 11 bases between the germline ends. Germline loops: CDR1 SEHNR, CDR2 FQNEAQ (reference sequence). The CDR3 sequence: CASSNGGVYEQYF. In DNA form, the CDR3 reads TGTGCCAGCAGCAACGGTGGGGTCTACGAGCAGTACTTC.

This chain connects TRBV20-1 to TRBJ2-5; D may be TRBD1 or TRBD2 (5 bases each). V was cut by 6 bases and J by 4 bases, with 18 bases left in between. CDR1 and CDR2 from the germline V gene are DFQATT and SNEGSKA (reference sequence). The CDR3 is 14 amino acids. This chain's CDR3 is CSAYTGTELETQYF. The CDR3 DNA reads TGCAGTGCGTATACCGGGACGGAACTAGAGACCCAGTACTTC.

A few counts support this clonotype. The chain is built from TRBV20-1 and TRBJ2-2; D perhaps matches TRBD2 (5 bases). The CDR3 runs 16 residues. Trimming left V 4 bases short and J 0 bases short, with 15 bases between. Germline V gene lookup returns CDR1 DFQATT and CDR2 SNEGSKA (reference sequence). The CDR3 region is CSATAGGRANTGELFF. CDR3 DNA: TGCAGTGCTACCGCGGGCGGCAGAGCGAACACCGGGGAGCTGTTTTTT.

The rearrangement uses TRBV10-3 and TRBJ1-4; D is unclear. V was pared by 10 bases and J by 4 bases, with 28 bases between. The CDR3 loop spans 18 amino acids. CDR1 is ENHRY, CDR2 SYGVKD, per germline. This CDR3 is CAKRNWSFLTSNNEKLFF. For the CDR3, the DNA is TGTGCCAAAAGGAATTGGAGTTTCCTGACGAGCAATAATGAAAAACTGTTTTTT.

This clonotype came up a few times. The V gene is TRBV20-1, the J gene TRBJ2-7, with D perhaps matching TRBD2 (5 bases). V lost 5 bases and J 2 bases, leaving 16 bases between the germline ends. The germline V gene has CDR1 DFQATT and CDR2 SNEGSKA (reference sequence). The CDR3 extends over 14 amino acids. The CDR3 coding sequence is TGCAGTGCTGGTTTAACTAGTTTTACCTACGAGCAGTACTTC. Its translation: CSAGLTSFTYEQYF.

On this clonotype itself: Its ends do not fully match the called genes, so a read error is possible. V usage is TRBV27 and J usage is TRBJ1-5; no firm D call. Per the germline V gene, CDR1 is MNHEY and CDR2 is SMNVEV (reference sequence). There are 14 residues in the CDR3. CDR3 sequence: CASSLSYSNQPQHF. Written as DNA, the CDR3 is TGTGCCAGCAGCTTATCCTATAGCAATCAGCCCCAGCATTTT.

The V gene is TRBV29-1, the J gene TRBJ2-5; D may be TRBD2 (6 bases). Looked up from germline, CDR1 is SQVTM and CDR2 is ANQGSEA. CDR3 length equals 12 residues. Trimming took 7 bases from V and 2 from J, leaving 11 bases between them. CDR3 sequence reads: CSAGGRQETQYF. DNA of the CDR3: TGCAGCGCTGGGGGGAGACAAGAGACCCAGTACTTC.

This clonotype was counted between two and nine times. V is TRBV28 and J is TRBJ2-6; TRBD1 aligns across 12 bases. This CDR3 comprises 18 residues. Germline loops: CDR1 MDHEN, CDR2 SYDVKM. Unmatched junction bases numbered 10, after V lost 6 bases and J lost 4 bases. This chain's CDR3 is CASRDLGQGARGANVLTF. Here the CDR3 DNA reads TGTGCCAGCAGAGACTTGGGACAGGGGGCGCGCGGGGCCAACGTCCTGACTTTC.

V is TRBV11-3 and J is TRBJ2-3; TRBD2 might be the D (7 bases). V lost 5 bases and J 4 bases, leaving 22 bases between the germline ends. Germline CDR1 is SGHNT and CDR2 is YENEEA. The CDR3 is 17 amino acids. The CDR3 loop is CASSRGGAGGSADTQYF. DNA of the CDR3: TGTGCCAGCAGCAGAGGGGGGGCCGGGGGGTCGGCAGATACGCAGTATTTT.

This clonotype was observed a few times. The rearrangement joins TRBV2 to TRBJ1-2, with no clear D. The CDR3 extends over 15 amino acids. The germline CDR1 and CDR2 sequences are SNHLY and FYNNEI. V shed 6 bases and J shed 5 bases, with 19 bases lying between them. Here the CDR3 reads CASRKDVSTGYGYTF. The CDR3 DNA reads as TGTGCCAGCAGGAAGGACGTCTCCACCGGGTATGGCTACACCTTC.

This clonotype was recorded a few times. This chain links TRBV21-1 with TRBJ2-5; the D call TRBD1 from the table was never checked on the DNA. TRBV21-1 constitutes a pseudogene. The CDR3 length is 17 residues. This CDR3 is CASSTSTHRGLEETQYF. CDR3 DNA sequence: TGTGCCAGCAGCACTTCAACCCACAGGGGGCTTGAGGAGACCCAGTACTTC.

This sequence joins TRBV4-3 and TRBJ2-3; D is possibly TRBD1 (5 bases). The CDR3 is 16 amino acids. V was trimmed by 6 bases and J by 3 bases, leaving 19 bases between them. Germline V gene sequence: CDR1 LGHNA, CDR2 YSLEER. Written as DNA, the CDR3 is TGCGCCAGCAGTTTAGGGGCGCCCCAAGGGACAGATACGCAGTATTTT. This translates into CASSLGAPQGTDTQYF.

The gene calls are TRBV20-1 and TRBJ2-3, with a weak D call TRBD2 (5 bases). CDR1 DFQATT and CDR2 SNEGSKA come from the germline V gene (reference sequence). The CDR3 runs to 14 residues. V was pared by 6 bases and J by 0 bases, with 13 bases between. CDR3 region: CSARRWVSTDTQYF. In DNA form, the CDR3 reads TGCAGTGCCCGGAGGTGGGTTAGCACAGATACGCAGTATTTT.

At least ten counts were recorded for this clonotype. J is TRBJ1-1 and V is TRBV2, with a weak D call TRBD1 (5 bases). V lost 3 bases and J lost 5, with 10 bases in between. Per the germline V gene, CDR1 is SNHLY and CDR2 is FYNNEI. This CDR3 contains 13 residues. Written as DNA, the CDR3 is TGTGCCAGCAGTGATCATGGGGGTACTGAAGCTTTCTTT. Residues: CASSDHGGTEAFF.

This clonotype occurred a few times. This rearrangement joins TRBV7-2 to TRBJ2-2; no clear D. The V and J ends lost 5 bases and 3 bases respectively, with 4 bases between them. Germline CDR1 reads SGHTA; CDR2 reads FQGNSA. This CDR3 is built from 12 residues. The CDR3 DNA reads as TGTGCCAGCAGCGCGTACACCGGGGAGCTGTTTTTT. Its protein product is CASSAYTGELFF. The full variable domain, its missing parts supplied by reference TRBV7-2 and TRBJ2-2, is GAGVSQSPSNKVTEKGKDVELRCDPISGHTALYWYRQSLGQGLEFLIYFQGNSAPDKSGLPSDRFSAERTGGSVSTLTIQRTQQEDSAVYLCASSAYTGELFFGEGSRLTVL.

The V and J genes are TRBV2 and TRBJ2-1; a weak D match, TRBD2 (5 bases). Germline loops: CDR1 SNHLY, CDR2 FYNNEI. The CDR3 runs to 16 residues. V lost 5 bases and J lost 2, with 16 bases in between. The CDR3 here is CASSPPLGSAYNEQFF. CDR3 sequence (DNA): TGTGCCAGCAGTCCCCCACTAGGGAGTGCCTACAATGAGCAGTTCTTC.

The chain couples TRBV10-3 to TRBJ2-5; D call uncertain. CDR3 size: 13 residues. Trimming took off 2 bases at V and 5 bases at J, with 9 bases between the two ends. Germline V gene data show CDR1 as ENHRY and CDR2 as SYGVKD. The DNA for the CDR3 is TGTGCCATCAGTGAGAGCCCCTCCGAGACCCAGTACTTC. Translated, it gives CAISESPSETQYF.

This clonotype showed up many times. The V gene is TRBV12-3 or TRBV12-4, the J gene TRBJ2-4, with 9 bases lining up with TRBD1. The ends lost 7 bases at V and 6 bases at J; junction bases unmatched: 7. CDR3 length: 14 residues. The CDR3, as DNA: TGTGCCAGCAACGCACAGGGGGCGGCAAACATTCAGTACTTC. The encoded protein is CASNAQGAANIQYF.

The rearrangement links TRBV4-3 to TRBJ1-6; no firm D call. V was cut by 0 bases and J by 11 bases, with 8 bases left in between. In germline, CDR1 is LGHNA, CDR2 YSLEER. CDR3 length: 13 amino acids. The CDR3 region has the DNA TGCGCCAGCAGCCAAGATCGGGCCGCACCCCTCCACTTT. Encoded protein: CASSQDRAAPLHF.

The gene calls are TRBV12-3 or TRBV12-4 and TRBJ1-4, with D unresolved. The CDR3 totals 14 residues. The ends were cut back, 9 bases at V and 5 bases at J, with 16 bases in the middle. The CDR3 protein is CASSIDGVNEKLFF. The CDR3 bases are TGTGCCAGTAGCATAGATGGGGTAAATGAAAAACTGTTTTTT.

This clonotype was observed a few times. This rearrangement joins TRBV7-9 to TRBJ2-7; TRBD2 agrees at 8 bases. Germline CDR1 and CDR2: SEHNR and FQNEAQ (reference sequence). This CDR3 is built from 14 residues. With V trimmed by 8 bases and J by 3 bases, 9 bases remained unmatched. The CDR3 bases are TGTGCCAGCGACAGAAGCGGGAGAGGCTACGAGCAGTACTTC. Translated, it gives CASDRSGRGYEQYF.

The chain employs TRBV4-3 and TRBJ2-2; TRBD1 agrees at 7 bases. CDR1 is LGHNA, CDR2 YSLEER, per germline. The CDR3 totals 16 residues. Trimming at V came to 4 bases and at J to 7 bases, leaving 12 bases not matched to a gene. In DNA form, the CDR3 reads TGCGCCAGCAGCCGAGACAGGGTATTGGTGAACGGGGAGCTGTTTTTT. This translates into CASSRDRVLVNGELFF.

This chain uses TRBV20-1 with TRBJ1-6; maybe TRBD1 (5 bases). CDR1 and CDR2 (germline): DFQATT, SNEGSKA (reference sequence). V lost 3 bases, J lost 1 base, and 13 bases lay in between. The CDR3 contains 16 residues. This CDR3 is CSARTQGGSYNSPLHF. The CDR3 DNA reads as TGCAGTGCTAGGACCCAGGGTGGGTCCTATAATTCACCCCTCCACTTT.